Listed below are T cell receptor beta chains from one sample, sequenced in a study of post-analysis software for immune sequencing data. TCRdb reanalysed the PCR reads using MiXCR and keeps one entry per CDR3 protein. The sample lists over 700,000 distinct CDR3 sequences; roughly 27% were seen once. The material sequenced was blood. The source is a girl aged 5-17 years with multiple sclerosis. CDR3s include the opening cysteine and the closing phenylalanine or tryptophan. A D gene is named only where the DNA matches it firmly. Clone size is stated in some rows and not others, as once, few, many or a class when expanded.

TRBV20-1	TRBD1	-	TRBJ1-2	TGCAGTGCTAGACTGACAGGGAAGGGCGGCTACACCTTC	CSARLTGKGGYTF
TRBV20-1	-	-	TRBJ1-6	TGCAGCGCTAGCACCGGTCCGGACTCACCCCCCCACTTT	CSASTGPDSPPHF
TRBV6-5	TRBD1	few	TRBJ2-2	TGTGCCAGCAGTTACTCGTTACAGGGGCCGACCGGGGAGCTGTTTTTT	CASSYSLQGPTGELFF
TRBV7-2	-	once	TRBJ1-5	TGTGCCAGCAGCATAAAGGCGGGTCAGCCCCAGCATTTT	CASSIKAGQPQHF
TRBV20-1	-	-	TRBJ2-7	TGCAGTGCTAGAGATCGACTAACACCCTACGAGCAGTACTTC	CSARDRLTPYEQYF
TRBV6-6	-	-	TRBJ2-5	TGTGCCAGCAGTTACCCTTCGACTAGCCAAGAGACCCAGTACTTC	CASSYPSTSQETQYF
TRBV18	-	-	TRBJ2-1	TGTGCCAGCTCCAGAGCCCTAAGCTCCTACAATGAGCAGTTCTTC	CASSRALSSYNEQFF
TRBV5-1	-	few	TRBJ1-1	TGCGCCAGTGCCCAGGGGCAAGGAATAACTGAAGCTTTCTTT	CASAQGQGITEAFF
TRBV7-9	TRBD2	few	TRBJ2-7	TGTGCCAGCAGCTTAGTGGCTAGCGGGAGGACCTACGAGCAGTACTTC	CASSLVASGRTYEQYF
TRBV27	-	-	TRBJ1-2	TGTGCCAGCGCCGTGGGCGGCCCTAACTATGGCTACACCTTC	CASAVGGPNYGYTF
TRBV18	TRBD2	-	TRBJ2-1	TGTGCCAGCTCACCACCGTACGGGGGGGCCGACAATGAGCAGTTCTTC	CASSPPYGGADNEQFF
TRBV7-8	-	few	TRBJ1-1	TGTGCCAGCAGCCCACGGACTTATGCCCCGGGCACTGAAGCTTTCTTT	CASSPRTYAPGTEAFF
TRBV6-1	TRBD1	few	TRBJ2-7	TGTGCCAGCAGACGACAGGGGGGATTACGAGAGCAGTACTTC	CASRRQGGLREQYF
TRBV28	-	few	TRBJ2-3	TGTGCCAGCAGCACAGAGGAGAGTGGGCAGTATTTT	CASSTEESGQYF
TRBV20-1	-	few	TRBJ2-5	TGCAGTGCTAGAGGGCCCAGCGTGGAGACCCAGTACTTC	CSARGPSVETQYF
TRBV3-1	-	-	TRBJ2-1	TGTGCCAGCAGCCAAGTCGTATTAGATCAGGGCCACAATGAGCAGTTCTTC	CASSQVVLDQGHNEQFF
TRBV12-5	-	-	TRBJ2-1	TGTGCTAGTGGTTTGGTTGGTTCGGGACGCTACTCCTACAATGAGCAGTTCTTC	CASGLVGSGRYSYNEQFF
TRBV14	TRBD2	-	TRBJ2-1	TGTGCCAGCAGCCAAGTAGCGGGGAGCTCCTACAATGAGCAGTTCTTC	CASSQVAGSSYNEQFF
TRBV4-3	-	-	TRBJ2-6	TGCGCCAGCAGCCAAGGGGGAGTTGGGGCCAACGTCCTGACTTTC	CASSQGGVGANVLTF
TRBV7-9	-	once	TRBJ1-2	TGTGCCAGCAGCTTAGGTGAGGAAGTAGATGGCTACACCTTC	CASSLGEEVDGYTF
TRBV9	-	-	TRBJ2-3	TGTGCCAGCAGCGTAAAGGGTAGCTCCACAGATACGCAGTATTTT	CASSVKGSSTDTQYF
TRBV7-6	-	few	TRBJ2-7	TGTGCCAGCAGCTCCCGGCCCTTTCTCGAGCAGTACTTC	CASSSRPFLEQYF
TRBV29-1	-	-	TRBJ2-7	TGCAGCGTTGCCAATGAGCAGTACTTC	CSVANEQYF
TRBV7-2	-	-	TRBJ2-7	TGTGCCAGCAGCTTTTTCCCTACCTACGAGCAGTACTTC	CASSFFPTYEQYF
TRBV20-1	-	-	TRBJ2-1	TGCAGTGCCGATCGATCGGCAGGGACCTACAATGAGCAGTTCTTC	CSADRSAGTYNEQFF
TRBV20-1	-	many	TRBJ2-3	TGCAGTGCTAGACGGTATAGCGTGTTACCAGATACGCAGTATTTT	CSARRYSVLPDTQYF
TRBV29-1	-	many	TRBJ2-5	TGCAGCGCTGAAGGAAGGTTCTCGGAGACCCAGTACTTC	CSAEGRFSETQYF
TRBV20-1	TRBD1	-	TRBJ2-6	TGCAGTGCTATCGGGACAGGCTCTGGGGCCAACGTCCTGACTTTC	CSAIGTGSGANVLTF
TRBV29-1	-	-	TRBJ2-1	TGCAGCGCGGACGGTGACTACAATGAGCAGTTCTTC	CSADGDYNEQFF
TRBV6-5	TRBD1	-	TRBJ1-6	TGTGCCAGCAGGACCCGAGACAGGGGAAGGAATTCACCCCTCCACTTT	CASRTRDRGRNSPLHF
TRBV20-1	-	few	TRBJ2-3	TGCAGTGCTAGCTCCTTATCCCCCGATACGCAGTATTTT	CSASSLSPDTQYF
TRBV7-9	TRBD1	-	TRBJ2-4	TGTGCCAGCAGCTTGGGACAGGGGCTCATCTCTATAGCCAAAAACATTCAGTACTTC	CASSLGQGLISIAKNIQYF
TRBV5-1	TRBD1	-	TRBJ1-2	TGCGCCAGCAGCTCCCGGGACAGTCTTTATGGCTACACCTTC	CASSSRDSLYGYTF
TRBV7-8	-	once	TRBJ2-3	TGTGCCAGCAGCTGGAACCCGGGGCCCGGCACAGATACGCAGTATTTT	CASSWNPGPGTDTQYF
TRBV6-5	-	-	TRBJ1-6	TGTGCCAGCAGTTCCCGAGGCAGTTCCTATAATTCACCCCTCCACTTT	CASSSRGSSYNSPLHF
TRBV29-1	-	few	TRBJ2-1	TGCAGCGTTGACTCAGGGCTAGCCCAAGACAATGAGCAGTTCTTC	CSVDSGLAQDNEQFF
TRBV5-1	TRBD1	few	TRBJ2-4	TGCGCCAGCAGATACAATACCGGGACAGAGGAGTACTTC	CASRYNTGTEEYF